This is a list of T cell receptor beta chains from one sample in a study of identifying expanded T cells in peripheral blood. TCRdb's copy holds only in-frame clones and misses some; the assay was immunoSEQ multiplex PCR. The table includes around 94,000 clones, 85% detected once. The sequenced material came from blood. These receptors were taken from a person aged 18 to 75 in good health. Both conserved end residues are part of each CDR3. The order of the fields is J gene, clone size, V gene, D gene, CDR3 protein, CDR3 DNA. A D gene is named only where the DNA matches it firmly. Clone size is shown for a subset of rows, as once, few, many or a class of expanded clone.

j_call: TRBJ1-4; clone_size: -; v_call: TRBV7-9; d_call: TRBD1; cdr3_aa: CASSLVGQGEPISGEKLFF; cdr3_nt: TGTGCCAGCAGCTTAGTCGGACAGGGAGAACCTATCTCCGGTGAAAAACTGTTTTTT
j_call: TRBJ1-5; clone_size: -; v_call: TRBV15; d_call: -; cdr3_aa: CATSRDVAERQPQHF; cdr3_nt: TGTGCCACCAGCAGAGATGTCGCTGAGAGACAGCCCCAGCATTTT
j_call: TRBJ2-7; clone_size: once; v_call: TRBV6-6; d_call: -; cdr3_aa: CASSKPPGPIYEQYF; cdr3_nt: TGTGCCAGCAGTAAGCCGCCAGGACCAATCTACGAGCAGTACTTC
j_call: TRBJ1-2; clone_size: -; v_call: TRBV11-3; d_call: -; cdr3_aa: CASSLSGGAGYTF; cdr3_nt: TGTGCCAGCAGCTTAAGCGGGGGCGCTGGCTACACCTTC
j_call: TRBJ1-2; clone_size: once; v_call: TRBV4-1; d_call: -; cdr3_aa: CASSQDPQRNYGYTF; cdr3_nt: TGCGCCAGCAGCCAAGATCCGCAGCGCAACTATGGCTACACCTTC
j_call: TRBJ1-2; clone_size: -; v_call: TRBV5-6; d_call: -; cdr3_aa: CASSFSLGTGNYGYTF; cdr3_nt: TGTGCCAGCAGCTTCTCCCTCGGGACGGGTAACTATGGCTACACCTTC
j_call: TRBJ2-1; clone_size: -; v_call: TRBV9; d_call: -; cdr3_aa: CASSASAGVDEQFF; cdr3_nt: TGTGCCAGCAGCGCTAGCGCCGGGGTCGATGAGCAGTTCTTC
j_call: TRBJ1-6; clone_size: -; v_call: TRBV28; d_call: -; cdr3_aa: CASWDPQRLRGALHF; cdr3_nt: TGTGCCAGCTGGGATCCGCAGCGCCTAAGAGGGGCCCTCCACTTT
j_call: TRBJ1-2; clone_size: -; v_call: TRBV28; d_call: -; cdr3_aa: CASRSLQGYAYGYTF; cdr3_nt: TGTGCCAGCAGATCCCTGCAGGGGTATGCCTATGGCTACACCTTC
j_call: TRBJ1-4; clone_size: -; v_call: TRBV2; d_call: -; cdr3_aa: CASSEGGQGRKLFF; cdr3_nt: TGTGCCAGCAGTGAAGGGGGGCAGGGGAGAAAACTGTTTTTT
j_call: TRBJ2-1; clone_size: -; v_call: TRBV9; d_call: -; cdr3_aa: CASSVGGWDEQFF; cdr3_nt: TGTGCCAGCAGCGTAGGTGGTTGGGATGAGCAGTTCTTC
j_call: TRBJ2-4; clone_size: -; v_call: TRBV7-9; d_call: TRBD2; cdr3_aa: CASSPAGVAKNIQYF; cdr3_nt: TGTGCCAGCAGCCCTGCGGGGGTAGCCAAAAACATTCAGTACTTC
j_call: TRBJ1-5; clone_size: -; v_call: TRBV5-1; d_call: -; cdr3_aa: CASSLVPGNNQPQHF; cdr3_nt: TGCGCCAGCAGCTTGGTTCCCGGTAACAATCAGCCCCAGCATTTT